These T cell receptor beta chains were read from a single sample in a study of blood T cell repertoires in COVID-19. Sequenced by immunoSEQ multiplex PCR; TCRdb stores in-frame clones only, minus some. The data contain about 100,000 clones, about 89% of them singletons. Material for sequencing was peripheral blood. The receptors shown here come from a man over 45 with active COVID-19. CDR3s include the opening cysteine and the closing phenylalanine or tryptophan. The D gene is left open where the match is weak. The size field is filled for only some rows; it gives once, few, many or a size class.

TRBV6-5	NA	TRBD2	TRBJ2-1	CASSYVAGGLYNEQFF
TRBV19	NA	NA	TRBJ1-5	CASSPYNQPQHF
TRBV2	NA	NA	TRBJ2-6	CASSGYRAGANVLTF
TRBV5-4	NA	NA	TRBJ1-2	CASSLAGQNYGYTF
TRBV16	NA	TRBD2	TRBJ2-5	CASSQSTGGQETQYF
TRBV3-1/TRBV3-2	NA	TRBD2	TRBJ2-3	CASSQGAGVVADTQYF
TRBV11-2	NA	TRBD1	TRBJ1-5	CASSWDRHSNQPQHF
TRBV2	NA	NA	TRBJ1-2	CASSKREAHNYGYTF
TRBV6-1	NA	NA	TRBJ2-3	CASSELGPRTDTQYF
TRBV6-1	NA	NA	TRBJ1-6	CASSEGTRNSPLHF
TRBV7-8	NA	TRBD1	TRBJ1-2	CASSHDRDYGYTF
TRBV5-4	NA	TRBD1	TRBJ1-2	CASSYQGQGYGYTF
TRBV5-5	NA	NA	TRBJ1-1	CASRKTGMNTEAFF
TRBV3-1/TRBV3-2	NA	NA	TRBJ1-2	CASSQEVSGGYTF
TRBV13	NA	TRBD1	TRBJ1-4	CASSLRQGQNEKLFF
TRBV7-2	once	NA	TRBJ2-5	CASSPEPWGRGQTQYF
TRBV6-1	NA	NA	TRBJ1-2	CASSDSTGGYRDGYTF
TRBV7-9	NA	NA	TRBJ1-1	CASSFAEHTEAFF
TRBV5-1	NA	NA	TRBJ2-7	CASSPVGSMRGQYEQYF
TRBV4-2	NA	TRBD2	TRBJ2-3	CASSPGTSGGRGSDTQYF
TRBV6-6	once	NA	TRBJ1-5	CASTRGDSGNQPQHF
TRBV5-4	NA	TRBD1	TRBJ1-1	CASSPKGQGVDTEAFF
TRBV7-9	NA	NA	TRBJ2-7	CASSLVLRDEQYF
TRBV10-1	NA	TRBD1	TRBJ2-5	CASSQQGHETQYF
TRBV4-1	NA	TRBD2	TRBJ2-2	CASRLAGGNTGELFF
TRBV4-1	NA	NA	TRBJ1-2	CASSQLGSYGYTF
TRBV25-1	few	TRBD1	TRBJ2-1	CASGPDREQFF
TRBV19	NA	NA	TRBJ2-5	CASSTQGQETQYF